The 31 T cell receptor beta chains given below trace back to one sample, sequenced in a study of T-cell reconstitution after alpha-beta-depleted transplantation in children. The TCRbeta library was prepared with unique molecular identifiers. TCRdb re-called the PCR reads with MiXCR, one entry per CDR3 protein. The sample lists about 180,000 distinct CDR3 sequences, approximately 12% seen once, with approximately 13% in the top ten. The starting material was PBMCs, obtained before TCRalphabeta/CD19-depleted stem cell transplant. The receptors were gathered from a boy aged 2 to 10 with acute myeloid leukemia, due to receive a stem cell transplant.

This clonotype came up many times. CDR3 in amino acids: CASSPAFGGIQYF. The CDR3 DNA is TGTGCCAGCAGTCCCGCGTTTGGGGGCATTCAGTACTTC. The chain employs TRBV12-3 or TRBV12-4 and TRBJ2-4, with D tentatively TRBD1 or TRBD2 (5 bases each). The CDR3 runs to 13 residues. With 5 bases removed from V and 9 bases from J, the gap between germline ends came to 14 bases.

This clonotype was detected ten times or more. The chain links TRBV12-5 to TRBJ2-2, with 12 positions matching TRBD2. This CDR3 region has 19 residues. The junction had 7 bases not matched to a gene; V was cut back by 0 bases and J by 2 bases. Germline CDR1 is LGHNT and CDR2 is FRNRAP. In nucleotides, the CDR3 is TGTGCTAGTGGTTTGGTACGGCTAGCGGGGGGGAGAAACACCGGGGAGCTGTTTTTT. Its protein is CASGLVRLAGGRNTGELFF.

This clonotype was observed many times. This chain uses TRBV28 with TRBJ1-1; the D is unclear. The CDR3 totals 11 residues. V shed 7 bases and J shed 8 bases, with 11 bases lying between them. Per the germline V gene, CDR1 is MDHEN and CDR2 is SYDVKM. Here the CDR3 reads CASTGVLEAFF. The CDR3 coding sequence is TGTGCCAGCACCGGAGTACTAGAAGCTTTCTTT.

This clonotype was picked up many times. This rearrangement joins TRBV25-1 to TRBJ2-2, with 7 positions matching TRBD1. This CDR3 spans 14 amino acids. Germline V gene lookup returns CDR1 MGHDK and CDR2 SYGVNS. The V gene end was trimmed by 4 bases and the J gene end by 4 bases; junction bases not matched to a gene: 3. The CDR3 loop is CASSANRGTGELFF. The CDR3 region has the DNA TGTGCCAGCAGTGCCAACAGGGGCACCGGGGAGCTGTTTTTT.

This clonotype was found many times. The J gene is TRBJ2-5, the V gene TRBV29-1, with D perhaps matching TRBD1 (5 bases). The CDR3 consists of 14 residues. Germline loops: CDR1 SQVTM, CDR2 ANQGSEA. The germline V and J ends were trimmed by 6 bases and 4 bases, with 18 bases remaining between them. This chain's CDR3 is CSVPDWGRGETQYF. The CDR3 DNA reads as TGCAGCGTGCCCGATTGGGGAAGGGGAGAGACCCAGTACTTC.

This clonotype was picked up many times. This chain uses TRBV6-1 with TRBJ2-6; possible D gene TRBD1, 5 bases. The germline gives CDR1 MNHNS, CDR2 SASEGT. V lost 8 bases to trimming and J lost 0 bases, with 11 bases between them. CDR3 length: 15 amino acids. The CDR3 protein is CASAPTVSGANVLTF. CDR3 in DNA: TGTGCCAGCGCACCGACAGTCTCTGGGGCCAACGTCCTGACTTTC.

About this clonotype itself: A read error may explain this, as a much larger clone is one base away. The V and J genes are TRBV13 and TRBJ2-1; perhaps D is TRBD1 or TRBD2 (5 bases each). Per the germline V gene, CDR1 is PRHDT and CDR2 is FYEKMQ (reference sequence). This CDR3 comprises 18 residues. CDR3 sequence reads: CASSSPLGDGASYNEQLF. The CDR3 DNA reads as TGTGCCAGCAGCTCACCTCTCGGGGACGGAGCCTCCTACAATGAGCAGCTCTTC.

At least ten counts were recorded for this clonotype. The J gene is TRBJ1-1, the V gene TRBV5-1; a possible D gene is TRBD1 (5 bases). The V gene's germline CDR1 is SGHRS and CDR2 YFSETQ. Trimming pared 0 bases from V and 0 bases from J, leaving 15 bases between. There are 17 residues in the CDR3. The CDR3 sequence is CASSLEVRDYMNTEAFF. The CDR3 DNA follows: TGCGCCAGCAGCTTGGAAGTCCGGGACTACATGAACACTGAAGCTTTCTTT.

This clonotype has at least ten counts. The genes are TRBV20-1 and TRBJ1-2, with unresolved D. The CDR3 has 12 amino acids. Germline values: CDR1 DFQATT, CDR2 SNEGSKA (reference sequence). Deletions cut 7 bases from V and 5 bases from J, with 14 bases between. The CDR3 bases are TGCAGTGTCCGGGAGGAGGTTTATGGCTACACCTTC. It translates to CSVREEVYGYTF.

In regard to this clonotype: A much larger clone sits a single nucleotide away, making a read error possible. The chain employs TRBV20-1 and TRBJ1-2; the match to TRBD1 covers 8 bases. Looked up from germline, CDR1 is DFQATT and CDR2 is SNEGSKA (reference sequence). With V trimmed by 3 bases and J by 12 bases, 12 bases remained unmatched. The CDR3 is 13 amino acids. The CDR3 loop is CSASDDRGLGDTF. DNA of the CDR3: TGCAGTGCTAGCGACGACAGGGGCTTAGGCGACACCTTC.

V gene TRBV19 combines with J gene TRBJ1-5, with D unclear. CDR1 is LNHDA and CDR2 is SQIVND in the germline V gene (reference sequence). V was shortened by 3 bases and J by 1 base, with 10 bases between the two germline ends. This CDR3 comprises 15 residues. The CDR3 DNA follows: TGTGCCAGTAGTATCTTCTTGGACAGCAATCAGCCCCAGCATTTT. Translating gives CASSIFLDSNQPQHF. The complete variable domain, with remaining parts taken from reference TRBV19 and TRBJ1-5, reads DGGITQSPKYLFRKEGQNVTLSCEQNLNHDAMYWYRQDPGQGLRLIYYSQIVNDFQKGDIAEGYSVSREKKESFPLTVTSAQKNPTAFYLCASSIFLDSNQPQHFGDGTRLSIL.

Many counts were recorded for this clonotype. The chain has TRBV5-1 and TRBJ2-2, with a possible D match to TRBD2 (6 bases). CDR3 length equals 16 residues. Trimming took 4 bases from V and 3 from J, leaving 16 bases between them. CDR1 is SGHRS, CDR2 YFSETQ, per germline. The CDR3 here is CASSPRGSGYTGELFF. The CDR3 DNA is TGCGCCAGCAGCCCACGCGGTAGCGGTTACACCGGGGAGCTGTTTTTT. Full variable domain (outside the CDR3, taken from reference TRBV5-1 and TRBJ2-2): KAGVTQTPRYLIKTRGQQVTLSCSPISGHRSVSWYQQTPGQGLQFLFEYFSETQRNKGNFPGRFSGRQFSNSRSEMNVSTLELGDSALYLCASSPRGSGYTGELFFGEGSRLTVL.

This clonotype was recorded many times. This chain joins TRBV12-3 or TRBV12-4 and TRBJ1-2, with D possibly being TRBD1 (6 bases). This CDR3 has 14 amino acids. Trimming took 6 bases from V and 7 from J, leaving 18 bases between them. The CDR3 nucleotides read TGTGCCAGCAGCCCCGGGGGCAGAGGACCTGGCTACACCTTC. It yields the protein CASSPGGRGPGYTF.

A few counts support this clonotype. V gene TRBV28 combines with J gene TRBJ2-7; 10 nucleotides align to TRBD2. The CDR3 contains 15 residues. Trimming removed 5 bases from V and 3 bases from J; junction bases left unmatched: 7. CDR1 MDHEN and CDR2 SYDVKM come from the germline V gene. CDR3: CASSPNSSGSYEQYF. DNA for the CDR3: TGTGCCAGCAGTCCCAATTCTAGCGGGAGCTACGAGCAGTACTTC. Combining the CDR3 with reference TRBV28 and TRBJ2-7 gives the whole variable domain DVKVTQSSRYLVKRTGEKVFLECVQDMDHENMFWYRQDPGLGLRLIYFSYDVKMKEKGDIPEGYSVSREKKERFSLILESASTNQTSMYLCASSPNSSGSYEQYFGPGTRLTVT.

This clonotype was seen repeatedly, ten times or more. The chain uses TRBV10-1 and TRBJ2-7; the match to TRBD2 covers 8 bases. V lost 5 bases, J lost 0 bases, and 0 bases stayed unmatched. The CDR3 is 13 residues long. Germline CDR1 reads WNHNN; CDR2 reads SYGVQD (reference sequence). The CDR3 loop is CASSTSGSYEQYF. The CDR3 DNA sequence: TGCGCCAGCAGTACTAGCGGCTCCTACGAGCAGTACTTC.

This chain connects TRBV5-1 to TRBJ2-2; D is ambiguous. The CDR3 length is 15 residues. Germline V lookup: CDR1 SGHRS, CDR2 YFSETQ. The ends were cut back, 2 bases at V and 3 bases at J, with 11 bases in the middle. The chain's CDR3 is CASSFSDNHTGELFF. The CDR3 nucleotides are TGCGCCAGCAGCTTTTCTGACAACCACACCGGGGAGCTGTTTTTT.

The table lists this clonotype with many counts. This rearrangement joins TRBV19 to TRBJ2-7, with 10 bases matching TRBD2. The CDR3 contains 14 residues. Germline V gives CDR1 LNHDA, CDR2 SQIVND (reference sequence). With 10 bases clipped from V and 0 bases from J, the junction kept 6 bases outside the gene matches. In DNA form, the CDR3 reads TGTGCCACCCAGAGGACTAGCGGCTCCTACGAGCAGTACTTC. Amino acids: CATQRTSGSYEQYF. Filled out from reference TRBV19 and TRBJ2-7, the complete variable domain reads DGGITQSPKYLFRKEGQNVTLSCEQNLNHDAMYWYRQDPGQGLRLIYYSQIVNDFQKGDIAEGYSVSREKKESFPLTVTSAQKNPTAFYLCATQRTSGSYEQYFGPGTRLTVT.

This clonotype was observed many times. This rearrangement joins TRBV7-8 to TRBJ2-1; perhaps TRBD1 as D (5 bases). The CDR3 loop spans 18 amino acids. The germline V and J ends were trimmed by 4 bases and 6 bases, with 25 bases remaining between them. CDR1 and CDR2 from the germline V gene are SGHVS and FQNEAQ. The CDR3 loop is CASSSHVGRQGACNEQFF. Here the CDR3 DNA reads TGTGCCAGCAGCTCCCACGTGGGGCGCCAAGGGGCATGCAATGAGCAGTTCTTC.

This clonotype was seen at least ten times. The rearrangement links TRBV7-2 to TRBJ2-1, with a tentative D call TRBD2 (6 bases). V was trimmed by 3 bases and J by 6 bases, leaving 18 bases between them. The CDR3 totals 16 residues. Germline V lookup: CDR1 SGHTA, CDR2 FQGNSA. CDR3 nucleotide sequence: TGTGCCAGCAGCTTGGACGGATTGGGGGGTGGCAATGAGCAGTTCTTC. Translation gives CASSLDGLGGGNEQFF.

Only a few counts were recorded for this clonotype. The rearrangement joins TRBV2 to TRBJ2-1, with D hard to call. V was clipped by 3 bases and J by 0 bases, with 6 bases between them. Germline CDR1 is SNHLY and CDR2 is FYNNEI. There are 14 residues in the CDR3. CDR3 in DNA: TGTGCCAGCAGTGAGCAAGGCTCCTACAATGAGCAGTTCTTC. The encoded protein is CASSEQGSYNEQFF.

This clonotype occurred many times. V is TRBV12-3 or TRBV12-4 and J is TRBJ1-2; weak D call: TRBD1 (6 bases). V gave up 6 bases and J gave up 2 bases, with 22 bases separating them. CDR3 size: 17 residues. The CDR3 loop reads CASSPTHAGTLNYGYTF. The CDR3 DNA is TGTGCCAGCAGCCCGACCCATGCAGGGACACTAAACTATGGCTACACCTTC.

This clonotype was detected many times. The rearrangement links TRBV7-6 to TRBJ2-5, with D uncertain. With 5 bases removed from V and 5 bases from J, the gap between germline ends came to 15 bases. CDR1 is SGHVS and CDR2 is FNYEAQ in the germline V gene. CDR3 length equals 14 residues. CDR3 sequence (DNA): TGTGCCAGCAGCCGAGACGACATCCAGGAGACCCAGTACTTC. Amino acids: CASSRDDIQETQYF.

In its sample, this clonotype was seen many times. The chain has TRBV15 and TRBJ2-7, with D perhaps TRBD2 (6 bases). Germline V CDR1 and CDR2: LNHNV, YYDKDF (reference sequence). The length of the CDR3 is 16 residues. V gave up 1 base and J gave up 0 bases, with 13 bases separating them. The CDR3, as DNA: TGTGCCACCAGCAGAGTCCCCCAGGGACTCTCCTACGAGCAGTACTTC. Translated: CATSRVPQGLSYEQYF. The complete variable domain, with remaining parts taken from reference TRBV15 and TRBJ2-7, reads DAMVIQNPRYQVTQFGKPVTLSCSQTLNHNVMYWYQQKSSQAPKLLFHYYDKDFNNEADTPDNFQSRRPNTSFCFLDIRSPGLGDTAMYLCATSRVPQGLSYEQYFGPGTRLTVT.

The CDR3: CASSLSYRVQVGYTF. As DNA, the CDR3 is TGTGCCAGCAGCTTAAGTTACAGGGTGCAAGTTGGCTACACCTTC. This sequence joins TRBV7-9 and TRBJ1-2, with D possibly being TRBD1 (6 bases). The V and J ends lost 2 bases and 7 bases respectively, with 17 bases between them. The CDR3 sequence is 15 residues long. In germline, CDR1 is SEHNR, CDR2 FQNEAQ (reference sequence).

This rearrangement joins TRBV27 to TRBJ2-1; 8 bases are a match to TRBD2. There are 15 residues in the CDR3. The J segment lost 4 bases and the V segment lost 5 bases, leaving 7 bases of the junction unmatched. Germline V lookup: CDR1 MNHEY, CDR2 SMNVEV (reference sequence). The CDR3, as DNA: TGTGCCAGCAGTGCCTTTCGCGGGGGGTACAATGAGCAGTTCTTC. Residues: CASSAFRGGYNEQFF.

There are many counts of this clonotype. V gene TRBV6-5 combines with J gene TRBJ1-6; tentatively, D is TRBD1 (5 bases). The CDR3 runs 17 residues. CDR1 is MNHEY, CDR2 SVGAGI, per germline. The V end lost 0 bases, the J end lost 8 bases, and 17 bases lay between the germline ends. The CDR3 DNA sequence: TGTGCCAGCAGTTACTCTGGAGGGGAGCGAATGGATTCACCCCTCCACTTT. Encoded protein: CASSYSGGERMDSPLHF.

The chain uses TRBV19 and TRBJ2-1, with no clear D. V lost 4 bases, J lost 8 bases, and 12 bases lay in between. The germline gives CDR1 LNHDA, CDR2 SQIVND (reference sequence). The CDR3 spans 13 residues. The CDR3 bases are TGTGCCAGTAGTAAGGTCCGAAGGGATGAGCAGTTCTTC. This translates into CASSKVRRDEQFF.

This clonotype was detected many times. This chain connects TRBV13 to TRBJ2-3, with 9 bases aligning to TRBD2. CDR1 is PRHDT and CDR2 is FYEKMQ in the germline V gene (reference sequence). The CDR3 length is 17 residues. After removal of 2 bases from V and 6 bases from J, the junction contained 12 bases not matched to a gene. The CDR3 is CASSLFEREALRDTQYF. The CDR3 region has the DNA TGTGCCAGCAGCTTATTCGAGCGGGAGGCCCTCAGGGATACGCAGTATTTT.

This clonotype was found many times. The chain couples TRBV20-1 to TRBJ2-3; 8 bases are a match to TRBD2. Germline loops: CDR1 DFQATT, CDR2 SNEGSKA (reference sequence). This CDR3 has 14 residues. The V and J ends lost 1 base and 2 bases, in that order; junction bases with no gene match: 2. The CDR3 is CSARAGGNTDTQYF. The CDR3 DNA reads as TGCAGTGCTAGAGCGGGGGGGAACACAGATACGCAGTATTTT.

CDR3 sequence: CASSSRGTGGYTF. CDR3 sequence (DNA): TGTGCCAGCAGTTCGAGGGGTACTGGTGGCTACACCTTC. The chain has TRBV6-5 and TRBJ1-2, with D perhaps matching TRBD1 (5 bases). Germline loops: CDR1 MNHEY, CDR2 SVGAGI. V lost 4 bases to trimming and J lost 7 bases, with 13 bases between them. This CDR3 has 13 amino acids.

This clonotype appeared many times. The chain is built from TRBV5-1 and TRBJ2-1; 9 positions agree with TRBD2. The CDR3 has 13 amino acids. Trimming at V came to 4 bases and at J to 6 bases, leaving 2 bases not matched to a gene. Per germline, CDR1 SGHRS and CDR2 YFSETQ. The CDR3 bases are TGCGCCAGCAGCGGGACTAGCTTCAATGAGCAGTTCTTC. Residues: CASSGTSFNEQFF.